This is a list of T cell receptor beta chains from one sample in a study of cytomegalovirus exposure and HLA in healthy donors. The data were produced by immunoSEQ multiplex PCR, yet TCRdb's version contains in-frame clones alone and is incomplete. This sample has 260,000 or so clones; around nine tenths occur once, and the top ten carry 2.6%. Sequencing was carried out using PBMCs. The source of these receptors is a man aged 18 to 29 in good health and CMV-seronegative. Both conserved end residues are part of each CDR3. The D gene is left open where the match is weak. Expanded clones get a size class; other rows say once, few or many, or leave the size out.

J gene	V gene	D gene	clone size	CDR3 protein	CDR3 DNA
TRBJ2-7	TRBV6-1	NA	once	CASSEARANGNYEQYF	TGTGCCAGCAGTGAAGCGCGGGCAAATGGAAACTACGAGCAGTACTTC
TRBJ1-6	TRBV5-1	TRBD1	NA	CASSLGQGSSYNSPLHF	TGCGCCAGCAGCTTGGGACAGGGGAGCTCCTATAATTCACCCCTCCACTTT
TRBJ2-3	TRBV7-2	NA	NA	CASSSLPGTDTQYF	TGTGCCAGCAGCAGCCTACCGGGCACAGATACGCAGTATTTT
TRBJ2-4	TRBV10-3	TRBD1	NA	CAIRQGATKNIQYF	TGTGCCATCAGACAGGGGGCGACCAAAAACATTCAGTACTTC
TRBJ2-7	TRBV2	NA	NA	CASSPPISPYEQYF	TGTGCCAGCAGTCCCCCTATTTCCCCCTACGAGCAGTACTTC
TRBJ2-7	TRBV7-8	TRBD1	NA	CASSLTDRGSYEQYF	TGTGCCAGCAGCTTGACGGACAGGGGATCCTACGAGCAGTACTTC
TRBJ1-6	TRBV2	TRBD1	few	CASMRGQAPSPLHF	TGTGCCAGCATGAGGGGACAGGCCCCTTCACCCCTCCACTTT
TRBJ1-1	TRBV7-2	NA	NA	CASSLIAGITEAFF	TGTGCCAGCAGCTTAATCGCAGGAATCACTGAAGCTTTCTTT
TRBJ2-1	TRBV5-4	NA	few	CASSWDSKNEQFF	TGTGCCAGCAGCTGGGACTCCAAGAATGAGCAGTTCTTC
TRBJ2-3	TRBV29-1	TRBD2	NA	CSVSTSGGSDTQYF	TGCAGCGTTTCGACTAGCGGGGGATCAGATACGCAGTATTTT
TRBJ1-5	TRBV7-2	NA	NA	CASSLSEGGWQPQHF	TGTGCCAGCAGCCTATCAGAGGGAGGTTGGCAGCCCCAGCATTTT
TRBJ2-7	TRBV18	NA	once	CASSPAGYEQYF	TGTGCCAGCTCACCCGCCGGGTACGAGCAGTACTTC
TRBJ2-1	TRBV6-4	NA	NA	CASSDSGRANEQFF	TGTGCCAGCAGTGACTCTGGCAGGGCTAATGAGCAGTTCTTC
TRBJ2-7	TRBV10-3	NA	NA	CAISRQSGYEQYF	TGTGCCATCAGCCGTCAATCCGGGTACGAGCAGTACTTC
TRBJ2-1	TRBV2	TRBD2	NA	CASSESTSGNYNEQFF	TGTGCCAGCAGTGAAAGTACTAGCGGGAACTACAATGAGCAGTTCTTC
TRBJ2-1	TRBV7-6	TRBD2	NA	CASSQTSGRGYEQFF	TGTGCCAGCAGCCAGACTAGCGGGAGGGGCTATGAGCAGTTCTTC
TRBJ1-4	TRBV7-9	NA	NA	CASSRGGDEKLFF	TGTGCCAGCAGCCGAGGGGGGGATGAAAAACTGTTTTTT
TRBJ2-1	TRBV11-2	TRBD2	NA	CASSNSGSRNEQFF	TGTGCCAGCAGCAATAGCGGGAGCAGGAATGAGCAGTTCTTC
TRBJ2-1	TRBV6-6	TRBD2	NA	CASRPLAGDYNEQFF	TGTGCCAGCAGGCCCCTAGCGGGAGACTACAATGAGCAGTTCTTC
TRBJ2-2	TRBV6-1	NA	NA	CASSGWQNTGELFF	TGTGCCAGCAGTGGTTGGCAGAACACCGGGGAGCTGTTTTTT
TRBJ1-4	TRBV19	NA	NA	CASSIHRELFF	TGTGCCAGTAGTATCCACAGGGAACTGTTTTTT
TRBJ1-2	TRBV28	NA	NA	CASSLSGLYGYTF	TGTGCCAGCAGTTTGTCAGGCCTCTATGGCTACACCTTC
TRBJ2-1	TRBV10-2	TRBD2	NA	CASSVSGRASYNEQFF	TGCGCCAGCAGTGTTAGCGGGAGGGCCTCCTACAATGAGCAGTTCTTC
TRBJ2-1	TRBV5-4	TRBD1	NA	CASRPGTGTYNEQFF	TGTGCCAGCAGACCCGGGACAGGGACCTACAATGAGCAGTTCTTC
TRBJ1-2	TRBV4-3	NA	NA	CASSQATPREGYGYTF	TGCGCCAGCAGCCAAGCTACTCCGAGAGAGGGCTATGGCTACACCTTC
TRBJ1-6	TRBV11-3	NA	few	CASSLRESPLHF	TGTGCCAGCAGCTTACGGGAATCACCCCTCCACTTT